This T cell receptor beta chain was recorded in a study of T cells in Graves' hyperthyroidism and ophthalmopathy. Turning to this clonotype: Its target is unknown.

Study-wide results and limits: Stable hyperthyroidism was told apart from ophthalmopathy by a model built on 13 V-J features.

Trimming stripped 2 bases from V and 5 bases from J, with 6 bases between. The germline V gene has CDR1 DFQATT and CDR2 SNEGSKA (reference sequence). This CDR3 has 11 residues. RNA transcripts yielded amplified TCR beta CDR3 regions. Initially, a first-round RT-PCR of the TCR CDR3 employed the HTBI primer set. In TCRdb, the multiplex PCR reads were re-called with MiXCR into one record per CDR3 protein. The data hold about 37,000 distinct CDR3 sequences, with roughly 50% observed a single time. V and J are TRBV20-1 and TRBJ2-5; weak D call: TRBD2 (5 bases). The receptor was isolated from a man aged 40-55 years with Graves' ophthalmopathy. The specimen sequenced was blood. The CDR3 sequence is CSARPGETQYF. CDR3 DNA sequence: TGCAGTGCTAGACCGGGGGAGACCCAGTACTTC.